Following are 13 T cell receptor beta chains from one sample sequenced in a study of a mutant IDH1 vaccine in newly diagnosed glioma. Sequenced by immunoSEQ multiplex PCR; TCRdb stores in-frame clones only, minus some. This sample carries under 45,000 clones, around 74% of them seen once, and the ten largest clones take less than 6.5%. Regarding time point: week 23, last vaccination. It was 300 ug of mutant IDH1 20-mer peptide that made up each vaccine dose, given with topical imiquimod. Their target antigens are unknown. Material: PBMCs, obtained from a glioma patient whose treatment included an IDH1 peptide vaccine. All receptors come from a man in his forties or fifties with glioma.

The rearrangement joins TRBV20-1 to TRBJ1-2; TRBD1 is a possible D gene (6 bases). The CDR3 is 11 residues long. Germline V gene data show CDR1 as DFQATT and CDR2 as SNEGSKA (reference sequence). V was clipped by 6 bases and J by 5 bases, with 10 bases between them. CDR3 in DNA: TGCAGTGCATACAGGGAGTATGGCTACACCTTC. Protein: CSAYREYGYTF.

The V and J genes are TRBV6-1 and TRBJ1-2; D unresolved. Germline-derived CDR1 and CDR2 are MNHNS and SASEGT. V shed 6 bases and J shed 4 bases, with 12 bases lying between them. The CDR3 totals 13 residues. CDR3 sequence reads: CASSRGGFYGYTF. Here the CDR3 DNA reads TGTGCCAGCAGCCGGGGTGGCTTCTATGGCTACACCTTC.

In DNA form, the CDR3 reads TGTGCCACAGGAAGGGGACAGTTGACATACGAGCAGTACTTC. Its translation: CATGRGQLTYEQYF. The rearrangement joins TRBV27 to TRBJ2-7; 7 nucleotides agree with TRBD1. V gave up 10 bases and J gave up 4 bases; unmatched junction bases: 13. From germline, CDR1 is MNHEY and CDR2 SMNVEV (reference sequence). The CDR3 extends over 14 amino acids.

The V call is TRBV5-5, the J call TRBJ2-7, with 9 bases identical to TRBD1. This CDR3 region has 14 residues. V lost 2 bases, J lost 5 bases, and 5 bases stayed unmatched. Germline CDR1 and CDR2: SGHKS and YYEKEE (reference sequence). The DNA for the CDR3 is TGTGCCAGCAGCTTTGGGGGACAGGGAGACGAGCAGTACTTC. The encoded protein is CASSFGGQGDEQYF.

J is TRBJ2-1 and V is TRBV7-2, with 12 bases aligning to TRBD2. The germline V gene has CDR1 SGHTA and CDR2 FQGNSA. After removal of 0 bases from V and 8 bases from J, the junction contained 5 bases not matched to a gene. The CDR3 loop spans 16 amino acids. CDR3 residues: CASSLALAGGRDEQFF. The CDR3 DNA reads TGTGCCAGCAGCTTAGCCCTAGCGGGGGGGCGCGATGAGCAGTTCTTC.

The V and J genes are TRBV10-3 and TRBJ1-5; TRBD1 is a possible D gene (5 bases). V was pared by 6 bases and J by 0 bases, with 12 bases between. Germline CDR1 and CDR2: ENHRY and SYGVKD. The CDR3 contains 15 residues. The chain's CDR3 is CAIRRDGNSNQPQHF. CDR3 coding DNA: TGTGCCATCAGGAGGGACGGAAATAGCAATCAGCCCCAGCATTTT.

The chain recombines TRBV28 with TRBJ2-2; D remains ambiguous. The germline CDR1 and CDR2 sequences are MDHEN and SYDVKM. This CDR3 has 13 amino acids. Between the trimmed V and J ends, which lost 8 bases and 5 bases, there was a span of 12 bases. In DNA form, the CDR3 reads TGTGCCAGCCTAGATGGCTTAACCGGGGAGCTGTTTTTT. This translates into CASLDGLTGELFF.

The J gene is TRBJ2-3, the V gene TRBV5-4, with TRBD1 as a possible D gene (5 bases). This CDR3 region has 14 residues. Trimming left V 1 base short and J 4 bases short, with 10 bases between. Germline CDR1 SGHNT, CDR2 YYREEE (reference sequence). The CDR3 reads CASSLNVGPDTQYF. The CDR3, as DNA: TGTGCCAGCAGCTTGAACGTGGGGCCAGATACGCAGTATTTT.

The chain combines TRBV4-2 with TRBJ1-1; D perhaps matches TRBD1 (5 bases). The V end was cut by 4 bases, the J end by 0 bases, with 21 bases between. Germline V lookup: CDR1 LGHNA, CDR2 YNFKEQ. The CDR3 is made up of 18 amino acids. The CDR3 region has the DNA TGTGCCAGCAGCCCACAGTTGCAGGGCGGGAGAATGAACACTGAAGCTTTCTTT. It specifies CASSPQLQGGRMNTEAFF.

The chain employs TRBV4-3 and TRBJ2-5; 12 positions match TRBD1. The CDR3 extends over 15 amino acids. Germline V gene sequence: CDR1 LGHNA, CDR2 YSLEER. Trimming took 4 bases from V and 5 from J; bases not matched to a gene: 5. The CDR3 here is CASSRLGQGAETQYF. CDR3 coding DNA: TGCGCCAGCAGCCGACTGGGACAGGGGGCCGAGACCCAGTACTTC.

A single count supports this clone. The chain combines TRBV6-1 with TRBJ2-7; 8 positions match TRBD2. The V gene's germline CDR1 is MNHNS and CDR2 SASEGT. The CDR3 spans 14 residues. J gave up 2 bases and V 4 bases, and 4 bases lay outside the gene matches. In DNA, the CDR3 is TGTGCCAGCAGTGTGTCGACTAGCGCCTACGAGCAGTACTTC. Its translation is CASSVSTSAYEQYF.

The chain recombines TRBV6-5 with TRBJ1-5, with a possible D match to TRBD1 (6 bases). Germline V gene data show CDR1 as MNHEY and CDR2 as SVGAGI. Trimming cost V 5 bases and J 7 bases, with 18 bases left between them. CDR3 length: 15 residues. CDR3 amino acids: CASSPHGQLNQPQHF. As DNA, the CDR3 is TGTGCCAGCAGTCCCCACGGACAGTTAAACCAGCCCCAGCATTTT.

V gene TRBV2 combines with J gene TRBJ1-5, with D possibly matching TRBD1 (5 bases). CDR3 length: 14 residues. Germline CDR1 SNHLY, CDR2 FYNNEI. V was pared by 1 base and J by 7 bases, with 11 bases between. CDR3: CASSEGQGRQPQHF. The CDR3 nucleotides are TGTGCCAGCAGTGAAGGGCAGGGCCGACAGCCCCAGCATTTT.